Below, 28 T cell receptor beta chains from the same sample are listed, as sequenced in a study of T cells in Graves' hyperthyroidism and ophthalmopathy. Amplification yielded TCR beta CDR3 regions, with RNA transcripts as the source. A set of HTBI primers served as the primers for a first-round RT-PCR of the TCR CDR3. TCRdb used MiXCR to reprocess the multiplex PCR reads, holding one entry per CDR3 protein. The sample consists of a few hundred thousand distinct CDR3 sequences, 15% to 18% of them appearing once. The specimen was blood. These receptors were obtained from a woman aged 25 to 39 with Graves' hyperthyroidism.

In this sample, this clonotype turned up many times. This rearrangement joins TRBV6-2 or TRBV6-3 to TRBJ2-7; D might be TRBD1 (6 bases). CDR3 length: 14 residues. V was shortened by 5 bases and J by 3 bases, with 14 bases between the two germline ends. Germline V gene data show CDR1 as MNHEY and CDR2 as SVGEGT. DNA of the CDR3: TGTGCCAGCAGTAACCGGGACACATTCTACGAGCAGTACTTC. This gives the protein CASSNRDTFYEQYF.

There are many counts of this clonotype. The chain is built from TRBV5-1 and TRBJ2-1, with TRBD1 matching over 9 bases. V was pared by 4 bases and J by 5 bases, with 7 bases of the junction left unmatched. The CDR3 covers 15 residues. Germline V CDR1 and CDR2: SGHRS, YFSETQ. The CDR3 loop reads CASSTPGTGNNEQFF. Written as DNA, the CDR3 is TGCGCCAGCAGCACCCCCGGGACAGGGAACAATGAGCAGTTCTTC.

In its sample, this clonotype was seen a few times. One base away lies a much larger clone, so this may be a sequencing read error. The chain carries TRBV7-8 and TRBJ2-5; D gene uncertain. The J call may be in error: the DNA end matches TRBJ2-1 better. In germline, CDR1 is SGHVS, CDR2 FQNEAQ. The CDR3 has 12 amino acids. CDR3 sequence: CASSPELQTQFF. In nucleotides, the CDR3 is TGTGCCAGCAGCCCAGAGTTGCAGACCCAGTTCTTC.

The sample holds many counts of this clonotype. The rearrangement links TRBV2 to TRBJ2-1, with TRBD1 as a possible D gene (6 bases). V lost 7 bases and J lost 9, with 16 bases in between. Germline V CDR1 and CDR2: SNHLY, FYNNEI. CDR3 length: 13 residues. The CDR3 sequence: CASTRGSYGEQFF. The CDR3 region has the DNA TGTGCCAGCACCAGGGGATCATACGGTGAGCAGTTCTTC. The full variable domain, with the rest looked up from reference TRBV2 and TRBJ2-1, is EPEVTQTPSHQVTQMGQEVILRCVPISNHLYFYWYRQILGQKVEFLVSFYNNEISEKSEIFDDQFSVERPDGSNFTLKIRSTKLEDSAMYFCASTRGSYGEQFFGPGTRLTVL.

The sample holds many counts of this clonotype. The chain joins TRBV7-9 to TRBJ2-1, with D perhaps being TRBD1 or TRBD2 (5 bases each). The CDR3 spans 15 residues. CDR1 and CDR2 from the germline V gene are SEHNR and FQNEAQ (reference sequence). Trimming removed 4 bases at V and 10 bases at J, with 20 bases between. CDR3 sequence: CASSSRLFQRTEQFF. The CDR3 nucleotides are TGTGCCAGCAGCTCCAGGCTATTCCAGCGGACAGAGCAGTTCTTC. Complete variable domain (other parts from reference TRBV7-9 and TRBJ2-1): DTGVSQNPRHKITKRGQNVTFRCDPISEHNRLYWYRQTLGQGPEFLTYFQNEAQLEKSRLLSDRFSAERPKGSFSTLEIQRTEQGDSAMYLCASSSRLFQRTEQFFGPGTRLTVL.

This clonotype was seen at least ten times. The chain is built from TRBV20-1 and TRBJ1-5; D ambiguous. Trimming stripped 3 bases from V and 7 bases from J, with 10 bases between. The CDR3 consists of 12 residues. Germline CDR1 DFQATT, CDR2 SNEGSKA (reference sequence). CDR3 nucleotides: TGCAGTGCTAGGGACGTAAACCAGCCCCAGCATTTT. This translates into CSARDVNQPQHF.

This clonotype occurred many times. The chain joins TRBV5-1 to TRBJ2-2; D perhaps matches TRBD1 (5 bases). V gave up 7 bases and J gave up 0 bases, with 10 bases separating them. From germline, CDR1 is SGHRS and CDR2 YFSETQ. CDR3 length: 14 residues. The CDR3 DNA reads as TGCGCCAGCTGGGGCGTCGCGAACACCGGGGAGCTGTTTTTT. Encoded protein: CASWGVANTGELFF.

Many counts were recorded for this clonotype. This chain connects TRBV12-3 or TRBV12-4 to TRBJ2-3; D is perhaps TRBD2 (6 bases). V was pared by 5 bases and J by 2 bases, with 14 bases between. This CDR3 is 15 amino acids long. The CDR3 here is CASSTRGGPTDTQYF. The CDR3 DNA sequence: TGTGCCAGCAGTACTAGGGGAGGCCCCACAGATACGCAGTATTTT.

The chain employs TRBV5-5 and TRBJ2-6, with unresolved D. CDR3 length: 16 amino acids. Trimming stripped 0 bases from V and 1 base from J, with 8 bases between. The germline V gene has CDR1 SGHKS and CDR2 YYEKEE (reference sequence). The CDR3 loop is CASSLAGWSGANVLTF. DNA of the CDR3: TGTGCCAGCAGCTTGGCCGGGTGGTCTGGGGCCAACGTCCTGACTTTC.

This chain uses TRBV6-1 with TRBJ2-6, with 8 bases identical to TRBD1. This CDR3 is built from 19 residues. Germline CDR1 is MNHNS and CDR2 is SASEGT. V trimming: 7 bases; J trimming: 0 bases; junction bases outside the gene matches: 14. CDR3 DNA sequence: TGTGCCAGCAATCCAGGAACGACAGGGGCTCTCTCTGGGGCCAACGTCCTGACTTTC. Translating gives CASNPGTTGALSGANVLTF.

This clonotype was picked up many times. The chain has TRBV27 and TRBJ2-7; D not certain. Trimming pared 0 bases from V and 0 bases from J, leaving 6 bases between. The CDR3 runs to 14 residues. The germline gives CDR1 MNHEY, CDR2 SMNVEV (reference sequence). The CDR3 DNA follows: TGTGCCAGCAGTTTATCGGCCAACTCCTACGAGCAGTACTTC. Translation gives CASSLSANSYEQYF.

This clonotype was observed a few times. The genes are TRBV30 and TRBJ2-1; a weak D match, TRBD2 (5 bases). CDR1 and CDR2 from the germline V gene are GTSNPN and SVGIG (reference sequence). The CDR3 loop spans 12 amino acids. CDR3 sequence (DNA): TGTGGGTGGGGAGTTTCCTACAATGAGCAGTTCTTC. It specifies CGWGVSYNEQFF.

Worth noting for this clonotype: A much larger clone lies one base from this, so it may be a read error. The rearrangement uses TRBV5-1 and TRBJ2-7; 7 positions agree with TRBD2. V trimming: 2 bases; J trimming: 4 bases; junction bases outside the gene matches: 3. Germline CDR1 and CDR2: SGHRS and YFSETQ. CDR3 size: 13 residues. CDR3 loop: CASSLRAGYEQYF. CDR3 bases: TGCGCCAGCAGCTTACGAGCGGGATACGAGCAGTACTTC.

Only a few counts were recorded for this clonotype. The chain carries TRBV6-1 and TRBJ2-3, with 10 bases lining up with TRBD1. The CDR3 has 15 residues. CDR1 and CDR2 from the germline V gene are MNHNS and SASEGT. The junction had 2 bases not matched to a gene; V was cut back by 5 bases and J by 0 bases. CDR3 in amino acids: CASSRDRGSTDTQYF. The CDR3 region has the DNA TGTGCCAGCAGTCGGGACAGGGGTAGCACAGATACGCAGTATTTT.

This clonotype was seen ten or more times. V gene TRBV12-3 or TRBV12-4 combines with J gene TRBJ2-1; D is perhaps TRBD1 or TRBD2 (5 bases each). V was shortened by 2 bases and J by 0 bases, with 14 bases between the two germline ends. CDR3 length: 17 amino acids. The CDR3 sequence: CASSLNWGGGSYNEQFF. CDR3 sequence (DNA): TGTGCCAGCAGTTTAAATTGGGGCGGAGGCTCCTACAATGAGCAGTTCTTC.

This clonotype was observed at least ten times. This rearrangement joins TRBV7-8 to TRBJ2-1; unclear D gene. The CDR3 is 12 residues long. Trimming pared 3 bases from V and 6 bases from J, leaving 6 bases between. In germline, CDR1 is SGHVS, CDR2 FQNEAQ. CDR3 nucleotides: TGTGCCAGCAGCTTGCATAGCAATGAGCAGTTCTTC. Encoded protein: CASSLHSNEQFF.

This clonotype was seen once. The chain couples TRBV20-1 to TRBJ2-7; no definite D call. The ends were cut back, 4 bases at V and 5 bases at J, with 15 bases in the middle. The CDR3 runs to 13 residues. Germline V CDR1 and CDR2: DFQATT, SNEGSKA (reference sequence). The CDR3 nucleotides read TGCAGTGCTACAGGCCACCCCACCCACGAGCAGTACTTC. Translating gives CSATGHPTHEQYF.

This clonotype occurred many times. The chain uses TRBV6-6 and TRBJ2-3; D is unresolved. Trimming took off 0 bases at V and 1 base at J, with 5 bases between the two ends. Germline V lookup: CDR1 MNHNY, CDR2 SVGAGI (reference sequence). The CDR3 loop spans 14 amino acids. CDR3 sequence (DNA): TGTGCCAGCAGTTACTCGAAAGGCACAGATACGCAGTATTTT. Protein: CASSYSKGTDTQYF.

This clonotype has a handful of counts. This sequence joins TRBV7-8 and TRBJ2-7; the match to TRBD1 covers 8 bases. Germline lookup yields CDR1 SGHVS and CDR2 FQNEAQ. V dropped 1 base and J dropped 1; count of bases not matched to a gene: 6. CDR3 length: 16 residues. For the CDR3, the DNA is TGTGCCAGCAGCTTAGGCCGGACAGGGACATCCTACGAGCAGTACTTC. It codes for CASSLGRTGTSYEQYF.

This clonotype was picked up a small number of times. The chain joins TRBV3-1 to TRBJ2-3; D is ambiguous. This CDR3 is 14 amino acids long. The V and J ends lost 3 bases and 6 bases respectively, with 13 bases between them. Germline values: CDR1 LGHDT, CDR2 YNNKEL (reference sequence). CDR3: CASSQDARTDTQYF. CDR3 nucleotide sequence: TGTGCCAGCAGCCAGGACGCGAGAACGGATACGCAGTATTTT.

This clonotype was counted at least ten times. J is TRBJ2-5 and V is TRBV3-1; TRBD1 aligns across 9 bases. The CDR3 extends over 14 amino acids. V trimming: 0 bases; J trimming: 5 bases; junction bases outside the gene matches: 1. CDR1 and CDR2 (germline): LGHDT, YNNKEL (reference sequence). The CDR3 spells CASSQEGTGETQYF. DNA for the CDR3: TGTGCCAGCAGCCAAGAGGGGACAGGGGAGACCCAGTACTTC.

This clonotype has only a few counts. The gene calls are TRBV28 and TRBJ2-5; 8 positions agree with TRBD2. Germline CDR1 is MDHEN and CDR2 is SYDVKM. This CDR3 comprises 15 residues. Losses at the gene ends were 2 bases for V and 5 bases for J; bases not matched to a gene: 7. This chain's CDR3 is CASSLGSGRFETQYF. The CDR3 bases are TGTGCCAGCAGTTTAGGAAGCGGGAGATTTGAGACCCAGTACTTC.

This clonotype was counted many times. The chain recombines TRBV20-1 with TRBJ2-1; 8 nucleotides agree with TRBD2. The germline V gene encodes CDR1 DFQATT and CDR2 SNEGSKA (reference sequence). V dropped 4 bases and J dropped 8; count of bases not matched to a gene: 10. CDR3 length equals 14 residues. CDR3 residues: CSANIAGSADEQFF. CDR3 in DNA: TGCAGTGCTAATATAGCGGGATCGGCGGATGAGCAGTTCTTC.

This clonotype has a handful of counts. The chain has TRBV6-6 and TRBJ2-7, with TRBD1 as a possible D gene (5 bases). The CDR3 sequence is 15 residues long. The V gene's germline CDR1 is MNHNY and CDR2 SVGAGI (reference sequence). V gave up 0 bases and J gave up 3 bases, with 12 bases separating them. The CDR3 here is CASSYSRQRNYEQYF. DNA of the CDR3: TGTGCCAGCAGTTACTCGCGACAGAGGAACTACGAGCAGTACTTC.

The table lists this clonotype with many counts. The chain uses TRBV20-1 and TRBJ2-3; 8 nucleotides align to TRBD2. The trim removed 5 bases at V and 4 bases at J, leaving 2 bases unmatched. The V gene's germline CDR1 is DFQATT and CDR2 SNEGSKA (reference sequence). The CDR3 runs 12 residues. The CDR3 reads CSAPAGADTQYF. CDR3 bases: TGCAGTGCTCCAGCGGGAGCAGATACGCAGTATTTT.

This clonotype was seen many times. This chain links TRBV20-1 with TRBJ2-2; D could derive from TRBD1 or TRBD2 (6 bases each). Germline-derived CDR1 and CDR2 are DFQATT and SNEGSKA (reference sequence). The CDR3 spans 16 residues. V was shortened by 0 bases and J by 6 bases, with 17 bases between the two germline ends. This chain's CDR3 is CSARDMLTGASGELFF. In DNA, the CDR3 is TGCAGTGCTAGAGATATGCTGACGGGGGCGTCCGGGGAGCTGTTTTTT.

This clonotype was seen repeatedly, ten times or more. This chain links TRBV6-1 with TRBJ1-3, with D uncertain. V shed 8 bases and J shed 0 bases, with 5 bases lying between them. Germline CDR1 reads MNHNS; CDR2 reads SASEGT. The CDR3 spans 12 residues. Here the CDR3 reads CASLNSGNTIYF. In DNA form, the CDR3 reads TGTGCCAGCTTGAACTCTGGAAACACCATATATTTT.

This clonotype was recorded at least ten times. The chain uses TRBV6-1 and TRBJ1-1; a possible D gene is TRBD1 (5 bases). Germline CDR1 reads MNHNS; CDR2 reads SASEGT. There are 15 residues in the CDR3. The V and J ends lost 6 bases and 2 bases respectively, with 16 bases between them. In DNA, the CDR3 is TGTGCCAGCAGGACCCAGAAGGGACCAAACACTGAAGCTTTCTTT. Its translation is CASRTQKGPNTEAFF.